This TCR beta chain comes out of a study of blood T cell repertoires in COVID-19. Across the study: Some COVID-19 samples were acute and others convalescent; all came from the United States, Italy and Spain. The cDNA or gDNA used as material had been derived from T cells, B-cell-depleted T cells, or PBMCs.

Per the original methods: Researchers report that nucleated cell counts were estimated from reference gene primer amplification. Sequenced by immunoSEQ multiplex PCR; TCRdb stores in-frame clones only, minus some. V and J calls and clone size are copied from that table; D and trimming were computed from the DNA. The data show approximately 82,000 clones, more than 85% seen once. Sequencing was carried out using peripheral blood. The receptor comes from a man between 70 and 80 years old with active or convalescent COVID-19.

CDR3 in DNA: TGCGCCAGCAGCTTGGGGGTGGGAGTGAACACTGAAGCTTTCTTT. The encoded protein is CASSLGVGVNTEAFF. The chain carries TRBV5-1 and TRBJ1-1; D uncertain. Looked up from germline, CDR1 is SGHRS and CDR2 is YFSETQ. V gave up 0 bases and J gave up 0 bases, with 9 bases separating them. The CDR3 is 15 amino acids.